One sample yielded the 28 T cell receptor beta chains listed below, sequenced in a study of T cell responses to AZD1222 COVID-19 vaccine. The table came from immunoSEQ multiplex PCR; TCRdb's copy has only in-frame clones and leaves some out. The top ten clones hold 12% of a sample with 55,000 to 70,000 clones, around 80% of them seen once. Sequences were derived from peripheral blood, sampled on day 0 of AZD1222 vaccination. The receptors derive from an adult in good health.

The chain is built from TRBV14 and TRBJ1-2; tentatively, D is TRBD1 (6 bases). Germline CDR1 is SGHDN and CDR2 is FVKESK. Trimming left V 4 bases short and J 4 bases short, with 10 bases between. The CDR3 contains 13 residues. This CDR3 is CASSPGQFYGYTF. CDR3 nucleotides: TGTGCCAGCAGCCCCGGACAGTTCTATGGCTACACCTTC.

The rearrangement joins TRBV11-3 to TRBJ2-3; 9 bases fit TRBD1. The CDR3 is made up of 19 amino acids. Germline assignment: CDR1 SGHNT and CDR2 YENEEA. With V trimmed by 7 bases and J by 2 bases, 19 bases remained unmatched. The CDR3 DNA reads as TGTGCCAGCAAGAGGGGGGTACAGGGGGCGGACGGGTACACAGATACGCAGTATTTT. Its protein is CASKRGVQGADGYTDTQYF.

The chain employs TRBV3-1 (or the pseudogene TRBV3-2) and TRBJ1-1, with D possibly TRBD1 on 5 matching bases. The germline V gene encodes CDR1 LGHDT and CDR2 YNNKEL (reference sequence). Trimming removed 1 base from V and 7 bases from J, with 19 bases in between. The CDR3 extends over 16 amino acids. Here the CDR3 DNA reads TGTGCCAGCAGCCAAGCGATTAGTTATCTTCAGGGTGAAGCTTTCTTT. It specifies CASSQAISYLQGEAFF.

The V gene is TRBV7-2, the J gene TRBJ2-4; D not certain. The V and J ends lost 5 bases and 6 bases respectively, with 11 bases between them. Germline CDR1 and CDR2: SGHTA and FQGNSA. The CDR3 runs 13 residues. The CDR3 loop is CASSTAVSNIQYF. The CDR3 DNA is TGTGCCAGCAGCACGGCGGTATCAAACATTCAGTACTTC.

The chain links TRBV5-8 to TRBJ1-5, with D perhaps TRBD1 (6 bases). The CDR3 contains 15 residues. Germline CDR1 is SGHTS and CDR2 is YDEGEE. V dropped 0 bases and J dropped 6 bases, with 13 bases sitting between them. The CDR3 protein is CASSLGGGEVQPQHF. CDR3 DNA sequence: TGTGCCAGCAGCTTGGGAGGGGGAGAGGTTCAGCCCCAGCATTTT.

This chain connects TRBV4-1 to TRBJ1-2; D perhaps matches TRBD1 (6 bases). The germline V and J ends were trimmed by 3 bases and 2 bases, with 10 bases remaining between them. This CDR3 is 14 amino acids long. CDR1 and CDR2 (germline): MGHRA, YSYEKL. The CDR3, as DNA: TGCGCCAGCAGCCAGGGGGCGATCAACTATGGCTACACCTTC. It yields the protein CASSQGAINYGYTF.

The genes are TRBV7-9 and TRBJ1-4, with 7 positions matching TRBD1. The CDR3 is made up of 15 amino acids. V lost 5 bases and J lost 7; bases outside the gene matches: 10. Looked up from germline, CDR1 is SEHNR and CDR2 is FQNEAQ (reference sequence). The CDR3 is CASSPGRQGVEKLFF. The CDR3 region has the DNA TGTGCCAGCAGCCCGGGAAGACAGGGAGTTGAAAAACTGTTTTTT.

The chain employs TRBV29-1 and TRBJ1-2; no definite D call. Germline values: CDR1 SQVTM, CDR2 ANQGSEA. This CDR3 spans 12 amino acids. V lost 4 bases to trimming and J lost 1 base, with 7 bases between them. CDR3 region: CSVVQFNYGYTF. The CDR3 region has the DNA TGCAGCGTTGTACAGTTTAACTATGGCTACACCTTC.

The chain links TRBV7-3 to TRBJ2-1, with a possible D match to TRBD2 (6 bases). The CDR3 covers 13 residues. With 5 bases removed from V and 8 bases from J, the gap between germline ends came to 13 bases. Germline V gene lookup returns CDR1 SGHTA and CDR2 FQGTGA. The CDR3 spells CASSPSSVDEQFF. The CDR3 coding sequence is TGTGCCAGCAGCCCTTCTAGCGTAGATGAGCAGTTCTTC.

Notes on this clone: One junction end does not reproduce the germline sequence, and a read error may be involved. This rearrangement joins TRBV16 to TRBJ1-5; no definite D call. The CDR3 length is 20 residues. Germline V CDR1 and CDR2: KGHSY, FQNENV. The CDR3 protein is CASSQSSRLARHAANRPQHF. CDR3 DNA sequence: TGTGCCAGCAGCCAATCGAGTCGTTTAGCTAGACACGCGGCAAATCGGCCCCAGCATTTT.

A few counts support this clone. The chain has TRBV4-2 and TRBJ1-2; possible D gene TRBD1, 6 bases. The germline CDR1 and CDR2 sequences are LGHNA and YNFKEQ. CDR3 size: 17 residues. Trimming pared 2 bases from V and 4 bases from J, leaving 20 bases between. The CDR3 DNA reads TGTGCCAGCAGCCAACTAACCCTGGCGGGAGGGGGCTATGGCTACACCTTC. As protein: CASSQLTLAGGGYGYTF.

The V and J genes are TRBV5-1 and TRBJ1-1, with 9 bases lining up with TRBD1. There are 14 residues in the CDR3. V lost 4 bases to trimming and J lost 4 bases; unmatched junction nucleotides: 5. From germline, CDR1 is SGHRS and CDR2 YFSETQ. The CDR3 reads CASSGGQGGTEAFF. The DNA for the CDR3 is TGCGCCAGCAGCGGGGGACAGGGTGGCACTGAAGCTTTCTTT.

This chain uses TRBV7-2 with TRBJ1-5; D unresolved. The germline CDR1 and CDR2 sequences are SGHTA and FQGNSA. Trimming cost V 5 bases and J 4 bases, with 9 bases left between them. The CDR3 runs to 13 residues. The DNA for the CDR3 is TGTGCCAGCAGCCAGTCGGAGAATCAGCCCCAGCATTTT. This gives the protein CASSQSENQPQHF.

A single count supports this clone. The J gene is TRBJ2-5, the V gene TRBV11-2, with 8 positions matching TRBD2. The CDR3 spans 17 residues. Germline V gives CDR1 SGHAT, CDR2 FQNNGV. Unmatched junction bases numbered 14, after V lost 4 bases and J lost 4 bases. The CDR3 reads CASSSTTGGPIPETQYF. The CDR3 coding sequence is TGTGCCAGCAGCTCGACAACGGGGGGGCCTATTCCAGAGACCCAGTACTTC.

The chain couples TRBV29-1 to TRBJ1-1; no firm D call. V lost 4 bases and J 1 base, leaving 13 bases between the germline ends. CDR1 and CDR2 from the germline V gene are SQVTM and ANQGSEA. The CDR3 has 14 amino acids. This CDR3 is CSVGTSSGNTEAFF. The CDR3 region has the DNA TGCAGCGTTGGGACGTCCTCAGGGAACACTGAAGCTTTCTTT.

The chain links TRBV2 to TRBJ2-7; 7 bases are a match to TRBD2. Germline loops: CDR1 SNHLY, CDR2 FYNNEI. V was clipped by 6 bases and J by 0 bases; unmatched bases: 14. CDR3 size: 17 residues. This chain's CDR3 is CASSDTGLGGSSYEQYF. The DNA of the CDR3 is TGTGCCAGCAGCGACACGGGCTTGGGGGGGAGCTCCTACGAGCAGTACTTC.

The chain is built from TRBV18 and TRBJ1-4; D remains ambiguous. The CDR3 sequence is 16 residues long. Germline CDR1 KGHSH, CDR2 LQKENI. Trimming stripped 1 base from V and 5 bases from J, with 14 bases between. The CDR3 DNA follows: TGTGCCAGCTCACCACTCATGGTTCGGGGAAATGAAAAACTGTTTTTT. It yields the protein CASSPLMVRGNEKLFF.

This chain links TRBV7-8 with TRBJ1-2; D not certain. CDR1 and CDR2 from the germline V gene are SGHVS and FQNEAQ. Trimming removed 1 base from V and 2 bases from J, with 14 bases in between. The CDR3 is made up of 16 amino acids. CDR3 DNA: TGTGCCAGCAGCTTAGATTACGGACGGCAGAACTATGGCTACACCTTC. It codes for CASSLDYGRQNYGYTF. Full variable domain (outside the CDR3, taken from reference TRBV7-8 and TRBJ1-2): GAGVSQSPRYKVAKRGQDVALRCDPISGHVSLFWYQQALGQGPEFLTYFQNEAQLDKSGLPSDRFFAERPEGSVSTLKIQRTQQEDSAVYLCASSLDYGRQNYGYTFGSGTRLTVV.

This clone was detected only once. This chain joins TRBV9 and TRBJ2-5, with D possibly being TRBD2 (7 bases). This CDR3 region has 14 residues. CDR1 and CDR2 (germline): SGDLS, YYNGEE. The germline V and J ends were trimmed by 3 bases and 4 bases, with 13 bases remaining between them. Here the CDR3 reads CASSGGGPRETQYF. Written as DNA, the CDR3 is TGTGCCAGCAGCGGGGGGGGCCCCCGAGAGACCCAGTACTTC.

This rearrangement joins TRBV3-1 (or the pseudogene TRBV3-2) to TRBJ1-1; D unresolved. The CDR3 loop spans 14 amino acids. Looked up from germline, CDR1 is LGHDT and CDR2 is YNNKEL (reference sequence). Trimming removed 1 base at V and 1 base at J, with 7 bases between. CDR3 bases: TGTGCCAGCAGCCAAGTTTTCAAGAACACTGAAGCTTTCTTT. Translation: CASSQVFKNTEAFF.

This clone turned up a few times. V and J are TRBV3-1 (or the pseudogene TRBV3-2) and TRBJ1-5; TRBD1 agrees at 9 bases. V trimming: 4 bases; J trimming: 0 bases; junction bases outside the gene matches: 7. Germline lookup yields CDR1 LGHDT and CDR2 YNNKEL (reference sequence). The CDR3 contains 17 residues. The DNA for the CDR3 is TGTGCCAGCAGCCCCTCTCCGGGACAGGGTAGCAATCAGCCCCAGCATTTT. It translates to CASSPSPGQGSNQPQHF.

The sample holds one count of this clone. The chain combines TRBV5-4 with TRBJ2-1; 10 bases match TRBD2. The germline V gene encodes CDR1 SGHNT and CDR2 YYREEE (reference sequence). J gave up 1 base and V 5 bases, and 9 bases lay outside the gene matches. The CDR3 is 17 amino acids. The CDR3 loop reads CASRQSGGAASYNEQFF. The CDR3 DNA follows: TGTGCCAGCAGACAGAGCGGGGGGGCCGCTTCCTACAATGAGCAGTTCTTC.

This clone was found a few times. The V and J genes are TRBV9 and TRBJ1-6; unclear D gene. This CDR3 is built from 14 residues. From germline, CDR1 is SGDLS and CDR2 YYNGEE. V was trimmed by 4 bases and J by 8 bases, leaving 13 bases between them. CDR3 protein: CASSPMLLDSPLHF. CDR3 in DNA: TGTGCCAGCAGCCCTATGTTGCTCGATTCACCCCTCCACTTT.

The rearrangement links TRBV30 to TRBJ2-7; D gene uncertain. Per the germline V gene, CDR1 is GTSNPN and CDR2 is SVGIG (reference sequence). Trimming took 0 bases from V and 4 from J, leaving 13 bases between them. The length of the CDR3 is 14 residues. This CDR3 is CAWSVQQQFYEQYF. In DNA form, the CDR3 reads TGTGCCTGGAGTGTACAACAGCAGTTTTACGAGCAGTACTTC.

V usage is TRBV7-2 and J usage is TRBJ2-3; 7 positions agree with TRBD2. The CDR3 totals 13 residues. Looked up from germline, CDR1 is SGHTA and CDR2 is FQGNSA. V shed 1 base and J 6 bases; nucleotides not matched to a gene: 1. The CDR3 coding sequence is TGTGCCAGCAGCTTAGGGACTAGGGATACGCAGTATTTT. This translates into CASSLGTRDTQYF. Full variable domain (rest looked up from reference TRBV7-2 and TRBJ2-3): GAGVSQSPSNKVTEKGKDVELRCDPISGHTALYWYRQSLGQGLEFLIYFQGNSAPDKSGLPSDRFSAERTGGSVSTLTIQRTQQEDSAVYLCASSLGTRDTQYFGPGTRLTVL.

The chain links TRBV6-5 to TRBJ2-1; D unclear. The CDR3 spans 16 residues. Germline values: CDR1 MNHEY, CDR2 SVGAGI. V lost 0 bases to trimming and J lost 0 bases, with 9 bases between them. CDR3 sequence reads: CASSYSAISSYNEQFF. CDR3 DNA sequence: TGTGCCAGCAGTTACTCCGCAATCAGCTCCTACAATGAGCAGTTCTTC.

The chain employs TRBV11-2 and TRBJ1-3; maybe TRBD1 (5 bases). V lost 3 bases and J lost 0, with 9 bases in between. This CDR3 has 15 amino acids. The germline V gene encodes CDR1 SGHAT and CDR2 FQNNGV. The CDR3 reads CASSFRGISGNTIYF. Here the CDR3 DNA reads TGTGCCAGCAGCTTTCGGGGGATCTCTGGAAACACCATATATTTT. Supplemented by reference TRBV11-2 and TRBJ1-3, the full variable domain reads EAGVAQSPRYKIIEKRQSVAFWCNPISGHATLYWYQQILGQGPKLLIQFQNNGVVDDSQLPKDRFSAERLKGVDSTLKIQPAKLEDSAVYLCASSFRGISGNTIYFGEGSWLTVV.

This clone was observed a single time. The CDR3 DNA sequence: TGTGCCAGCTCACCAATTCAGAATTCACCCCTCCACTTT. Translating it yields CASSPIQNSPLHF. The V and J genes are TRBV18 and TRBJ1-6; D call uncertain. CDR3 size: 13 residues. The V gene lost 2 bases and the J gene lost 7 bases, with 6 bases spanning the gap. CDR1 is KGHSH, CDR2 LQKENI, per germline.